Listed here is a single T cell receptor (beta chain). Its antigen is not identified. CD8+ and CD4+ blood T cells underwent TCR beta sequencing. The multiple sclerosis controls were treatment-naive patients affected by stable or active relapsing-remitting disease. CD8+ and CD4+ T cells were negatively isolated; TEMRA cells were FACS-enriched. This record comes from a study of CD8 T cells in Susac syndrome. General study findings and limits: An acknowledgment was made by the study that its TCR sequencing and HLA analysis involved relatively few individuals.

It was with random hexamers that about 0.45 to 1 ug RNA was reverse transcribed. Via MiXCR, TCRdb re-called the immunoSEQ multiplex PCR reads, giving one row per CDR3 protein. This sample yields 400,000 to 550,000 distinct CDR3 sequences, of which around 85% are seen a single time; roughly 0.11% belongs to the top ten. Sequenced input: CD8+ T cells from PBMCs. The clonotype originates from a human donor with multiple sclerosis.

CDR3 in amino acids: CASSRLGPSQPQHF. The CDR3 region has the DNA TGTGCCAGCAGTAGGCTAGGTCCAAGCCAGCCCCAGCATTTT. V is TRBV6-1 and J is TRBJ1-5, with no clear D. The CDR3 loop spans 14 amino acids. V dropped 5 bases and J dropped 7 bases, with 15 bases sitting between them. Germline lookup yields CDR1 MNHNS and CDR2 SASEGT.